This T cell receptor (beta chain) was obtained from a study of T cells in Graves' hyperthyroidism and ophthalmopathy. V was clipped by 4 bases and J by 7 bases, with 10 bases between them. CDR3 size: 12 residues. Germline values: CDR1 SQVTM, CDR2 ANQGSEA. The TCR beta CDR3 regions underwent amplification using RNA transcripts as the source. First-round RT-PCR targeting the TCR CDR3 was performed with the HTBI primer set. TCRdb reanalysed the multiplex PCR reads using MiXCR and keeps one entry per CDR3 protein. The repertoire holds approximately 380,000 distinct CDR3 sequences, less than 20% seen once, with 40% in the top ten.

The sequencing input was blood. This TCR was recovered from a man aged 18 to 30 with Graves' ophthalmopathy. This chain joins TRBV29-1 and TRBJ1-4; weak D call: TRBD1 (5 bases). The DNA for the CDR3 is TGCAGCGTTGGGTCCGGGGGTGAAAAACTGTTTTTT. It specifies CSVGSGGEKLFF.